This is a list of T cell receptor beta chains from one sample in a study of T cells in Graves' hyperthyroidism and ophthalmopathy. Each CDR3 protein is one row after TCRdb ran MiXCR on the multiplex PCR reads. The table shows about 210,000 distinct CDR3 sequences, with roughly 17% occurring only once. The sequenced sample was blood. The source of these receptors is a man aged 50 to 59 with Graves' hyperthyroidism. Both conserved end residues are part of each CDR3. The order of the fields is J gene, clone size, D gene, V gene, CDR3 protein, CDR3 DNA. A D gene is named only where the DNA matches it firmly. Expanded clones are given a class, and other clones once, few, many or no size at all.

TRBJ1-2 NA NA TRBV6-1 CASRRGGGYGYTF TGTGCCAGCAGGAGGGGGGGGGGGTATGGCTACACCTTC
TRBJ2-7 NA TRBD2 TRBV4-2 CASSQEWASGSPRSGEQYF TGTGCCAGCAGCCAAGAATGGGCTAGCGGGAGTCCGCGGTCGGGCGAGCAGTACTTC
TRBJ2-3 NA NA TRBV5-5 CASSPETGISTDTQYF TGTGCCAGCAGCCCTGAGACCGGCATTAGCACAGATACGCAGTATTTT
TRBJ2-2 many NA TRBV5-8 CASSSGTGPGTGELFF TGTGCCAGCAGCTCGGGAACGGGCCCAGGGACCGGGGAGCTGTTTTTT
TRBJ2-5 many NA TRBV7-3 CASWAQETQYF TGTGCCAGCTGGGCTCAAGAGACCCAGTACTTC
TRBJ2-2 many NA TRBV6-5 CASSYSTNTGELFF TGTGCCAGCAGTTACTCGACGAACACCGGGGAGCTGTTTTTT
TRBJ1-6 few NA TRBV7-2 CASSLESSSYNSPLHF TGTGCCAGCAGCTTAGAGAGTAGCTCCTATAATTCACCCCTCCACTTT
TRBJ2-2 few NA TRBV25-1 CASSDLGKDTGELFF TGTGCCAGCAGTGACCTGGGAAAGGACACCGGGGAGCTGTTTTTT
TRBJ1-1 NA NA TRBV5-5 CASSPSKILGLAEAFF TGTGCCAGCAGCCCTTCGAAAATCTTGGGATTGGCTGAAGCTTTCTTT
TRBJ2-1 many NA TRBV6-5 CASSYSRALNEQFF TGTGCCAGCAGTTACTCCCGGGCCCTCAATGAGCAGTTCTTC
TRBJ1-5 many NA TRBV6-1 CASSEPRGGYSNQPQHF TGTGCCAGCAGTGAACCAAGGGGCGGGTATAGCAATCAGCCCCAGCATTTT
TRBJ2-7 many NA TRBV11-1 CASSLAQGPSYEQYF TGTGCCAGCAGCTTAGCGCAGGGGCCCTCCTACGAGCAGTACTTC
TRBJ1-1 few NA TRBV4-3 CASSQEGAGVNTEAFF TGCGCCAGCAGCCAAGAGGGGGCGGGGGTGAACACTGAAGCTTTCTTT
TRBJ2-5 many TRBD2 TRBV13 CASSLLLAGGEGETQYF TGTGCCAGCAGCTTATTACTAGCGGGAGGGGAAGGGGAGACCCAGTACTTC
TRBJ2-2 NA TRBD1 TRBV14 CASSQDLGQGGTGELFF TGTGCCAGCAGCCAAGATCTCGGACAGGGGGGCACCGGGGAGCTGTTTTTT
TRBJ2-7 NA NA TRBV4-1 CASSPSMKGQGRYEQYF TGCGCCAGCAGCCCTTCTATGAAAGGGCAGGGGCGCTACGAGCAGTACTTC
TRBJ1-1 NA NA TRBV7-9 CASSTNERATEAFF TGTGCCAGCAGCACAAACGAGAGGGCCACTGAAGCTTTCTTT
TRBJ2-7 few NA TRBV27 CASGDRSYEQYF TGTGCCTCAGGAGACAGATCCTACGAGCAGTACTTC
TRBJ1-5 many NA TRBV30 CAWSVGGLGQPQHF TGTGCCTGGAGTGTCGGGGGGCTGGGACAGCCCCAGCATTTT
TRBJ1-5 NA NA TRBV19 CASSRGDFYQPQHF TGTGCCAGTAGTAGAGGGGACTTTTATCAGCCCCAGCATTTT
TRBJ2-7 many NA TRBV11-2 CASSPLTGTYEQYF TGTGCCAGCAGCCCCCTCACAGGCACCTACGAGCAGTACTTC
TRBJ2-1 few TRBD1 TRBV12-3/TRBV12-4 CASSQQGVNEQFF TGTGCCAGCAGTCAACAGGGGGTGAATGAGCAGTTCTTC
TRBJ2-5 few NA TRBV5-1 CASSEIAGETQYF TGCGCCAGCAGCGAGATAGCTGGGGAGACCCAGTACTTC
TRBJ2-4 many NA TRBV2 CASSERSGELTKNIQYF TGTGCCAGCAGTGAAAGGTCCGGGGAGTTGACCAAAAACATTCAGTACTTC
TRBJ2-1 few TRBD2 TRBV6-1 CASRGTSNRNEQFF TGTGCCAGCAGGGGGACTAGCAATCGAAATGAGCAGTTCTTC
TRBJ1-5 many TRBD1 TRBV12-3/TRBV12-4 CASSSQGQGSTQPQHF TGTGCCAGCAGCTCCCAAGGACAGGGTAGTACTCAGCCCCAGCATTTT
TRBJ2-3 NA TRBD2 TRBV2 CASSEALTSGNTDTQYF TGTGCCAGCAGTGAAGCCTTGACTAGCGGGAACACAGATACGCAGTATTTT
TRBJ2-3 NA TRBD2 TRBV28 CASSPAGGRGDTQYF TGTGCCAGCAGTCCAGCGGGAGGGCGGGGAGATACGCAGTATTTT
TRBJ2-5 NA TRBD2 TRBV12-5 CASGFETSGRAEETQYF TGTGCTAGTGGTTTCGAGACTAGCGGGAGGGCCGAGGAGACCCAGTACTTC
TRBJ2-7 few NA TRBV27 CASTHLPPGRGSYEQYF TGTGCCAGCACTCATCTCCCCCCCGGGCGAGGGTCCTACGAGCAGTACTTC
TRBJ2-1 few NA TRBV18 CASSPLMDGGSYNEQFF TGTGCCAGCTCACCACTCATGGACGGAGGTTCCTACAATGAGCAGTTCTTC
TRBJ2-1 NA NA TRBV7-2 CASSLAGSLYNEQFF TGTGCCAGCAGCTTAGCCGGGAGCCTCTACAATGAGCAGTTCTTC
TRBJ2-1 NA TRBD2 TRBV11-1 CASSFERESYELYF TGTGCCAGCAGCTTCGAGCGGGAGAGCTATGAGCTGTACTTC
TRBJ2-1 once TRBD2 TRBV7-2 CASSSAGGGSRFTNEQFF TGTGCCAGCAGCTCAGCGGGGGGAGGGAGTCGTTTTACGAATGAGCAGTTCTTC
TRBJ1-2 NA NA TRBV28 CASSPRAGGYTF TGTGCCAGCAGCCCCAGGGCTGGTGGCTACACCTTC
TRBJ2-1 NA TRBD2 TRBV7-3 CASSRGGSSYNEQFF TGTGCCAGCAGCCGCGGGGGAAGCTCCTACAATGAGCAGTTCTTC
TRBJ2-3 NA TRBD2 TRBV12-5 CASGPRGLHTDTQYF TGTGCTAGTGGACCTAGGGGACTACACACAGATACGCAGTATTTT
TRBJ2-1 many NA TRBV20-1 CSAHSPTSKGNEQFF TGCAGTGCTCACTCACCGACAAGCAAAGGCAATGAGCAGTTCTTC
TRBJ1-6 NA NA TRBV15 CATSRDNGRVGSPLHF TGTGCCACCAGCAGAGATAATGGGAGGGTGGGTTCACCCCTCCACTTT
TRBJ2-1 many TRBD1 TRBV28 CASTKSSRTGRTYNEQFF TGTGCCAGCACCAAATCCTCCCGGACAGGGCGCACCTACAATGAGCAGTTCTTC
TRBJ2-1 NA TRBD2 TRBV19 CASSIGLAGTAEQFF TGTGCCAGTAGTATAGGCCTAGCGGGAACGGCTGAGCAGTTCTTC
TRBJ2-2 NA NA TRBV12-3/TRBV12-4 CANSFSNGELFF TGTGCCAACAGTTTCTCGAACGGGGAGCTGTTTTTT
TRBJ1-2 NA NA TRBV7-2 CASSLEGARLHVNYGYTF TGTGCCAGCAGTCTCGAGGGTGCAAGACTACATGTTAACTATGGCTACACCTTC
TRBJ1-2 NA TRBD1 TRBV30 CAWSSQGANYGYTF TGTGCCTGGAGTTCGCAGGGGGCTAACTATGGCTACACCTTC
TRBJ2-5 NA TRBD2 TRBV29-1 CSVKGVSGRSQYF TGCAGCGTTAAAGGAGTCAGCGGGAGATCTCAGTACTTC